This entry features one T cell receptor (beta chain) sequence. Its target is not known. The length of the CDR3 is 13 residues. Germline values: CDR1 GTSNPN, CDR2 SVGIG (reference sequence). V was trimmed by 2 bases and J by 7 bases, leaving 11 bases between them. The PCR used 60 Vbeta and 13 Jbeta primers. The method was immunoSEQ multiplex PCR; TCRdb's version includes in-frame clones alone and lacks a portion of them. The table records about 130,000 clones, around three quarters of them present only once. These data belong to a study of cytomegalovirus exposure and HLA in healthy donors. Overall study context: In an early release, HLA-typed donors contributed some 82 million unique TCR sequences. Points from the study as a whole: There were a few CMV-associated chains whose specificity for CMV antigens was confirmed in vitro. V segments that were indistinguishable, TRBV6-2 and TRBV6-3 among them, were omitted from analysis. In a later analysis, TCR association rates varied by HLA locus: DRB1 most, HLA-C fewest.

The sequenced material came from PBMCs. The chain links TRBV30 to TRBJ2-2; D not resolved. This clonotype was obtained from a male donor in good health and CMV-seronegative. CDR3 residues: CAWSLLGDGELFF. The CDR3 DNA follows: TGTGCCTGGAGTCTTCTAGGTGACGGGGAGCTGTTTTTT.